Below, 12 T cell receptor beta chains from the same sample are listed, as sequenced in a study of response to subunit inactivated influenza vaccine. TCRdb fed the RT-PCR reads into MiXCR, producing one record per CDR3 protein. The sample consists of hundreds of thousands of distinct CDR3 sequences, about 14% of them appearing once. Material: PBMCs from blood, obtained roughly 2 weeks before vaccination. The receptors stem from a middle-aged man who received an inactivated influenza vaccine.

The table lists this clonotype with a few counts. V and J are TRBV4-2 and TRBJ2-5, with D perhaps TRBD2 (5 bases). V was trimmed by 0 bases and J by 5 bases, leaving 13 bases between them. This CDR3 has 15 amino acids. Germline CDR1 LGHNA, CDR2 YNFKEQ. CDR3 region: CASSQDSLARETQYF. CDR3 coding DNA: TGTGCCAGCAGCCAAGATTCCCTAGCAAGGGAGACCCAGTACTTC.

This clonotype has just a few counts. The CDR3 sequence is CASSSEWGNEQFF. Written as DNA, the CDR3 is TGTGCCAGCAGCTCCGAATGGGGGAATGAGCAGTTCTTC. The chain links TRBV7-9 to TRBJ2-1, with D perhaps being TRBD1 or TRBD2 (5 bases each). The CDR3 extends over 13 amino acids. Germline CDR1 reads SEHNR; CDR2 reads FQNEAQ (reference sequence). V dropped 4 bases and J dropped 7 bases, with 11 bases sitting between them. The full variable domain, with the rest looked up from reference TRBV7-9 and TRBJ2-1, is DTGVSQNPRHKITKRGQNVTFRCDPISEHNRLYWYRQTLGQGPEFLTYFQNEAQLEKSRLLSDRFSAERPKGSFSTLEIQRTEQGDSAMYLCASSSEWGNEQFFGPGTRLTVL.

This clonotype was counted only a few times. The J gene is TRBJ2-2, the V gene TRBV7-6; D may be TRBD1 (6 bases). Per germline, CDR1 SGHVS and CDR2 FNYEAQ. Trimming shortened V by 5 bases and J by 0 bases, and 13 bases separated the two germline ends. The CDR3 is 16 amino acids. DNA for the CDR3: TGTGCCAGCAGCCCCACGGACAGCGCGAACACCGGGGAGCTGTTTTTT. Amino acid sequence: CASSPTDSANTGELFF.

This clonotype was recorded a few times. V is TRBV5-5 and J is TRBJ1-2; 7 bases align to TRBD1. Germline trimming cut 4 bases from V and 4 bases from J; bases unmatched to any gene: 10. This CDR3 has 15 amino acids. CDR1 is SGHKS, CDR2 YYEKEE, per germline (reference sequence). The chain's CDR3 is CASSPSGQDRYGYTF. Written as DNA, the CDR3 is TGTGCCAGCAGCCCATCCGGACAGGATCGCTATGGCTACACCTTC.

The CDR3 DNA sequence: TGTGCCAGCAGGACTCGGGTCTCTGGAAACACCATATATTTT. Translating it yields CASRTRVSGNTIYF. V usage is TRBV2 and J usage is TRBJ1-3; D gene uncertain. The CDR3 runs 14 residues. V lost 6 bases and J lost 0, with 9 bases in between. Germline-derived CDR1 and CDR2 are SNHLY and FYNNEI.

This clonotype was observed many times. This chain connects TRBV11-1 to TRBJ2-1; the match to TRBD2 covers 7 bases. This CDR3 region has 18 residues. Germline V CDR1 and CDR2: SGHAT, FQDESV (reference sequence). V gave up 5 bases and J gave up 3 bases; unmatched junction bases: 16. The CDR3 bases are TGTGCCAGCAGCCCCCCACTCTACGGCGGGAGCTTCTACAATGAGCAGTTCTTC. Its protein is CASSPPLYGGSFYNEQFF.

The table lists this clonotype with a few counts. This chain joins TRBV29-1 and TRBJ2-5; D might be TRBD2 (6 bases). Deletions cut 1 base from V and 5 bases from J, with 17 bases between. Germline V gene sequence: CDR1 SQVTM, CDR2 ANQGSEA. The CDR3 length is 15 residues. CDR3 loop: CSVEALAAIAETQYF. The CDR3 nucleotides are TGCAGCGTTGAAGCACTAGCTGCGATTGCGGAGACCCAGTACTTC. Full variable domain (missing parts from reference TRBV29-1 and TRBJ2-5): SAVISQKPSRDICQRGTSLTIQCQVDSQVTMMFWYRQQPGQSLTLIATANQGSEATYESGFVIDKFPISRPNLTFSTLTVSNMSPEDSSIYLCSVEALAAIAETQYFGPGTRLLVL.

This clonotype was detected only a few times. The chain combines TRBV7-2 with TRBJ2-7; 7 bases are a match to TRBD1. There are 14 residues in the CDR3. The ends lost 2 bases at V and 6 bases at J; junction bases unmatched: 7. In germline, CDR1 is SGHTA, CDR2 FQGNSA. CDR3 protein: CASSLRGRGTEQYF. The CDR3 region has the DNA TGTGCCAGCAGCTTAAGAGGCAGGGGGACCGAGCAGTACTTC.

This clonotype showed up just a few times. The gene calls are TRBV4-3 and TRBJ1-4; TRBD1 matches 7 bases. Germline CDR1 and CDR2: LGHNA and YSLEER. V lost 1 base to trimming and J lost 5 bases; unmatched junction nucleotides: 7. This CDR3 is built from 16 residues. The CDR3 DNA sequence: TGCGCCAGCAGCCAAGGTGTAGGGGGCTTCAATGAAAAACTGTTTTTT. It specifies CASSQGVGGFNEKLFF.

This clonotype has just a few counts. V usage is TRBV2 and J usage is TRBJ2-1; D ambiguous. The germline CDR1 and CDR2 sequences are SNHLY and FYNNEI. V was shortened by 5 bases and J by 2 bases, with 13 bases between the two germline ends. CDR3 length: 15 residues. The CDR3 spells CASSNRGLTYNEQFF. In DNA form, the CDR3 reads TGTGCCAGCAGTAACCGTGGCCTAACCTACAATGAGCAGTTCTTC.

The chain links TRBV4-3 to TRBJ2-7; D is ambiguous. The germline gives CDR1 LGHNA, CDR2 YSLEER. V lost 4 bases, J lost 2 bases, and 12 bases lay in between. This CDR3 comprises 14 residues. CDR3 coding DNA: TGCGCCAGCAGCCCTACTGCTAGTACCTACGAGCAGTACTTC. Its translation: CASSPTASTYEQYF.

The genes are TRBV9 and TRBJ2-2; D unclear. This CDR3 region has 13 residues. Germline V gene lookup returns CDR1 SGDLS and CDR2 YYNGEE. Trimming left V 0 bases short and J 2 bases short, with 2 bases between. In DNA form, the CDR3 reads TGTGCCAGCAGCGTAGACAACACCGGGGAGCTGTTTTTT. Its translation: CASSVDNTGELFF.